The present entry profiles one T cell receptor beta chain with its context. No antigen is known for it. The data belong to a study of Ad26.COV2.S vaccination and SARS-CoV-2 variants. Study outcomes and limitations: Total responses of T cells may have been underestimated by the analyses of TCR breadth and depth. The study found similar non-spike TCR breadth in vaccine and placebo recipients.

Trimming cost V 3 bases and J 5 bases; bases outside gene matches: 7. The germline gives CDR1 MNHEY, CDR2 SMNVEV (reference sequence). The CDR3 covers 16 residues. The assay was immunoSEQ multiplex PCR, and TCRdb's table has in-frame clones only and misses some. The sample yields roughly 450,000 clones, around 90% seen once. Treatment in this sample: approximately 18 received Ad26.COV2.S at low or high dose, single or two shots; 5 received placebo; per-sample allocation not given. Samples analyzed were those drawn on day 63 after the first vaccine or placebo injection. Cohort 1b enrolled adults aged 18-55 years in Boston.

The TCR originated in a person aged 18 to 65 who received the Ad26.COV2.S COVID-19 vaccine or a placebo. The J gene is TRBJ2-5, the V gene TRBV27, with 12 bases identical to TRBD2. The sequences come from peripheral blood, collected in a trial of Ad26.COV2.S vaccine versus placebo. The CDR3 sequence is CASSFLAGGPSETQYF. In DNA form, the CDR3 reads TGTGCCAGCAGTTTTCTAGCGGGAGGGCCCTCGGAGACCCAGTACTTC.